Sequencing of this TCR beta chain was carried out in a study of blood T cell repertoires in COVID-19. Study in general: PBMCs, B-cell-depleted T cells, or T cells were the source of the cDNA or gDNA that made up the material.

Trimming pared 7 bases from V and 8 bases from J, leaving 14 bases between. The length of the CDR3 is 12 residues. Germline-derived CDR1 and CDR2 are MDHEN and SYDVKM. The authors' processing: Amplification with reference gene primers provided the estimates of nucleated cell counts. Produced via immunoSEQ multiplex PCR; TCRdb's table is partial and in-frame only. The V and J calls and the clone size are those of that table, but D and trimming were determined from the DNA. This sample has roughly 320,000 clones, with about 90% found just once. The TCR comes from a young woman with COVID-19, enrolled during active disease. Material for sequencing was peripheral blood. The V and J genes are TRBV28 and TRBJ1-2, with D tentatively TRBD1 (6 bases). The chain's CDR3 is CASKAGGQGYTF. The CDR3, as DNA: TGTGCCAGCAAGGCGGGGGGGCAAGGCTACACCTTC.